This TCR beta chain was sequenced in a study of T-cell reconstitution after alpha-beta-depleted transplantation in children. The study's findings and limits: T-cell numbers and diversity, one year after transplant, stemmed largely from T cells that were newly produced. It was reported that alpha-beta T cells came from several hundred expanded graft clones (about two months after transplant). Some patients' high day-60 TCRbeta diversity was traced to surviving recipient T cells and thymic progenitors.

This clonotype was observed many times. Its target is not known. The V segment lost 5 bases and the J segment 4 bases; nucleotides outside the gene matches: 14. CDR1 and CDR2 from the germline V gene are DFQATT and SNEGSKA (reference sequence). The CDR3 sequence is 16 residues long. Unique molecular identifiers were incorporated when the TCRbeta library was constructed. MiXCR was run by TCRdb on the PCR reads, yielding one entry per CDR3 protein. The sample consists of roughly 670,000 distinct CDR3 sequences, around 14% of them appearing once. This receptor was taken from a girl aged 2-10 years with congenital amegakaryocytic thrombocytopenia, due to receive a stem cell transplant. The rearrangement joins TRBV20-1 to TRBJ2-3; 8 nucleotides match TRBD2. Sample: PBMCs, taken before TCRalphabeta/CD19-depleted stem cell transplant. The CDR3 here is CSAEGPAGELSDTQYF. CDR3 sequence (DNA): TGCAGTGCTGAAGGACCAGCGGGAGAGCTATCAGATACGCAGTATTTT.